One sample yielded the 11 T cell receptor beta chains listed below, sequenced in a study of shared clonotypes between healthy human individuals. The protocol was immunoSEQ multiplex PCR, while the TCRdb copy is restricted to in-frame clones and leaves out a portion. The sample lists some 2.1 million clones, about 95% occurring once. CD45RO-negative, CCR7-selected cells formed the naive CD8 fraction, which excluded terminally differentiated effector memory CD45RA+ cells. Sequenced input: naive CD8+ T cells sorted from blood. Every receptor here comes from a man younger than 35 in good health.

The chain joins TRBV30 to TRBJ2-5, with a weak D call TRBD2 (7 bases). Germline loops: CDR1 GTSNPN, CDR2 SVGIG (reference sequence). The ends were cut back, 2 bases at V and 5 bases at J, with 18 bases in the middle. The CDR3 loop spans 15 amino acids. The CDR3 protein is CAWSPVGGGRETQYF. CDR3 nucleotides: TGTGCCTGGAGTCCAGTAGGGGGGGGCCGGGAGACCCAGTACTTC. Looking up the rest from reference TRBV30 and TRBJ2-5 gives the full variable domain: SQTIHQWPATLVQPVGSPLSLECTVEGTSNPNLYWYRQAAGRGLQLLFYSVGIGQISSEVPQNLSASRPQDRQFILSSKKLLLSDSGFYLCAWSPVGGGRETQYFGPGTRLLVL.

This chain uses TRBV7-9 with TRBJ2-5, with D perhaps being TRBD1 or TRBD2 (5 bases each). CDR1 SEHNR and CDR2 FQNEAQ come from the germline V gene (reference sequence). Deletions cut 5 bases from V and 4 bases from J, with 20 bases between. The CDR3 length is 16 residues. The CDR3 nucleotides read TGTGCCAGCAGCCCCGTTCCCGGGGCGTCGGTAGAGACCCAGTACTTC. Residues: CASSPVPGASVETQYF.

The CDR3, as DNA: TGTGCCAGCAGTTTAGGGACAGGGTCAATAGACAATGAGCAGTTCTTC. It is translated as CASSLGTGSIDNEQFF. The chain carries TRBV27 and TRBJ2-1; TRBD1 matches at 9 bases. The CDR3 is 16 amino acids. Losses at the gene ends were 2 bases for V and 5 bases for J; bases not matched to a gene: 7. The germline gives CDR1 MNHEY, CDR2 SMNVEV (reference sequence).

This sequence joins TRBV7-9 and TRBJ1-2; D unresolved. V shed 0 bases and J shed 8 bases, with 16 bases lying between them. The CDR3 runs to 15 residues. In germline, CDR1 is SEHNR, CDR2 FQNEAQ (reference sequence). CDR3 nucleotides: TGTGCCAGCAGCTTAGCGCTGGACTACTATGGAGGCTACACCTTC. Protein: CASSLALDYYGGYTF.

The rearrangement joins TRBV28 to TRBJ1-1; 11 nucleotides agree with TRBD1. Germline lookup yields CDR1 MDHEN and CDR2 SYDVKM. CDR3 size: 15 residues. The J segment lost 4 bases and the V segment lost 5 bases, leaving 6 bases of the junction unmatched. This CDR3 reads CASSMDRGLPTEAFF. CDR3 coding DNA: TGTGCCAGCAGTATGGACAGGGGGCTGCCCACTGAAGCTTTCTTT.

V usage is TRBV5-8 and J usage is TRBJ2-7; possible D gene TRBD1, 10 bases. This CDR3 has 18 amino acids. The germline CDR1 and CDR2 sequences are SGHTS and YDEGEE. Trimming removed 3 bases at V and 2 bases at J, with 24 bases between. CDR3 DNA: TGTGCCAGCAGCTCTCGACAGGGGGCAGGCGGGAGGGCCTACGAGCAGTACTTC. Its translation is CASSSRQGAGGRAYEQYF.

Only a few counts were recorded for this clone. The chain links TRBV29-1 to TRBJ1-2; tentatively, D is TRBD1 (5 bases). Trimming removed 8 bases at V and 3 bases at J, with 16 bases between. The CDR3 length is 13 residues. Germline lookup yields CDR1 SQVTM and CDR2 ANQGSEA. CDR3 DNA sequence: TGCAGCACGGTAACAGGTCAAGACTATGGCTACACCTTC. Its translation is CSTVTGQDYGYTF.

The chain carries TRBV27 and TRBJ2-7; D is uncertain. Germline CDR1 reads MNHEY; CDR2 reads SMNVEV (reference sequence). This CDR3 has 13 residues. V was trimmed by 5 bases and J by 3 bases, leaving 11 bases between them. This CDR3 reads CASSPPGNYEQYF. The DNA of the CDR3 is TGTGCCAGCAGTCCCCCGGGCAACTACGAGCAGTACTTC.

V gene TRBV5-1 combines with J gene TRBJ2-2; no clear D. The length of the CDR3 is 13 residues. V was cut by 4 bases and J by 5 bases, with 9 bases left in between. Germline V gene data show CDR1 as SGHRS and CDR2 as YFSETQ. This CDR3 reads CASSDDWTGELFF. In DNA, the CDR3 is TGCGCCAGCAGCGACGACTGGACCGGGGAGCTGTTTTTT.

The rearrangement joins TRBV9 to TRBJ2-7; 13 bases are a match to TRBD2. The V and J ends lost 0 bases and 6 bases, in that order; junction bases with no gene match: 3. The CDR3 runs 15 residues. Germline values: CDR1 SGDLS, CDR2 YYNGEE. The CDR3 bases are TGTGCCAGCAGCGTAGGGACTAGCGGGAGTAGCGAGCAGTACTTC. This codes for CASSVGTSGSSEQYF. Full variable domain (rest looked up from reference TRBV9 and TRBJ2-7): DSGVTQTPKHLITATGQRVTLRCSPRSGDLSVYWYQQSLDQGLQFLIQYYNGEERAKGNILERFSAQQFPDLHSELNLSSLELGDSALYFCASSVGTSGSSEQYFGPGTRLTVT.

The genes are TRBV9 and TRBJ2-5, with D perhaps matching TRBD1 (7 bases). This CDR3 is built from 15 residues. Germline V gene data show CDR1 as SGDLS and CDR2 as YYNGEE. With 3 bases removed from V and 5 bases from J, the gap between germline ends came to 17 bases. The CDR3 here is CASSGEGRGDETQYF. Written as DNA, the CDR3 is TGTGCCAGCAGCGGCGAAGGCAGGGGGGATGAGACCCAGTACTTC.